What follows are 8 T cell receptor beta chains derived from one specimen sequenced in a study of beta chain features in type 1 diabetes. Expressed TCRB transcripts were sequenced, since all the RNA that had been isolated was reverse transcribed. Profiled with immunoSEQ multiplex PCR; TCRdb holds only in-frame clones, not every one. The sample holds roughly 380,000 clones, around 20% seen once. The sequenced sample consisted of naive CD4+ T cells from blood. Receptors were obtained from a woman between 18 and 30 years old in good health.

The gene calls are TRBV9 and TRBJ2-3, with 12 bases lining up with TRBD2. J gave up 1 base and V 1 base, and 7 bases lay outside the gene matches. This CDR3 spans 18 amino acids. Per the germline V gene, CDR1 is SGDLS and CDR2 is YYNGEE. This CDR3 is CASSVTLAGGRGTDTQYF. The CDR3 nucleotides read TGTGCCAGCAGCGTAACTCTAGCGGGGGGGCGCGGCACAGATACGCAGTATTTT.

This clone has just a few counts. The CDR3 DNA reads as TGTGCCAGCAGCTTGCCCAACGGGCAGGAGGCCTACGAGCAGTACTTC. Translated: CASSLPNGQEAYEQYF. V usage is TRBV7-9 and J usage is TRBJ2-7; maybe TRBD2 (5 bases). V was shortened by 3 bases and J by 2 bases, with 17 bases between the two germline ends. Germline CDR1 and CDR2: SEHNR and FQNEAQ (reference sequence). The CDR3 contains 16 residues. The full variable domain, completed using reference TRBV7-9 and TRBJ2-7, is DTGVSQNPRHKITKRGQNVTFRCDPISEHNRLYWYRQTLGQGPEFLTYFQNEAQLEKSRLLSDRFSAERPKGSFSTLEIQRTEQGDSAMYLCASSLPNGQEAYEQYFGPGTRLTVT.

This clone was detected only once. The chain carries TRBV30 and TRBJ2-6; 9 bases fit TRBD1. Trimming removed 3 bases from V and 0 bases from J; junction bases left unmatched: 9. Looked up from germline, CDR1 is GTSNPN and CDR2 is SVGIG (reference sequence). The CDR3 runs to 18 residues. CDR3 nucleotide sequence: TGTGCCTGGAGGGGGGACAGGGCGCCTTTCTCTGGGGCCAACGTCCTGACTTTC. It is translated as CAWRGDRAPFSGANVLTF.

The chain uses TRBV6-5 and TRBJ2-6; TRBD1 agrees at 7 bases. The ends lost 4 bases at V and 3 bases at J; junction bases unmatched: 6. The CDR3 runs 16 residues. Looked up from germline, CDR1 is MNHEY and CDR2 is SVGAGI. The CDR3 here is CASSSRDRVGANVLTF. For the CDR3, the DNA is TGTGCCAGCAGTTCGCGCGACAGGGTTGGGGCCAACGTCCTGACTTTC.

The chain combines TRBV7-3 with TRBJ1-5; D ambiguous. CDR3 size: 17 residues. Trimming cost V 5 bases and J 5 bases, with 22 bases left between them. Germline CDR1 SGHTA, CDR2 FQGTGA. CDR3 protein: CASSPQQRVRRHQPQHF. For the CDR3, the DNA is TGTGCCAGCAGCCCCCAGCAGCGGGTGCGGAGGCATCAGCCCCAGCATTTT.

For this clone: Other DNA sequences in this sample translate to the same CDR3. The gene calls are TRBV30 and TRBJ2-1, with D possibly matching TRBD2 (6 bases). Between the trimmed V and J ends, which lost 2 bases and 8 bases, there was a span of 16 bases. The germline CDR1 and CDR2 sequences are GTSNPN and SVGIG (reference sequence). The CDR3 has 14 amino acids. Written as DNA, the CDR3 is TGTGCCTGGAGTCCGGCTAGCGTATACTATGAGCAGTTCTTC. The encoded protein is CAWSPASVYYEQFF.

The rearrangement links TRBV14 to TRBJ1-2, with 7 positions matching TRBD1. Germline assignment: CDR1 SGHDN and CDR2 FVKESK. V was clipped by 4 bases and J by 5 bases; unmatched bases: 10. CDR3 length: 15 residues. In nucleotides, the CDR3 is TGTGCCAGCAGCCTCGAACAGGGGAGAAATTATGGCTACACCTTC. Translated, it gives CASSLEQGRNYGYTF. Combining the CDR3 with reference TRBV14 and TRBJ1-2 gives the whole variable domain EAGVTQFPSHSVIEKGQTVTLRCDPISGHDNLYWYRRVMGKEIKFLLHFVKESKQDESGMPNNRFLAERTGGTYSTLKVQPAELEDSGVYFCASSLEQGRNYGYTFGSGTRLTVV.

V gene TRBV6-5 combines with J gene TRBJ2-7; a weak D match, TRBD1 (7 bases). CDR3 size: 14 residues. Germline-derived CDR1 and CDR2 are MNHEY and SVGAGI. Trimming stripped 6 bases from V and 3 bases from J, with 15 bases between. CDR3 DNA sequence: TGTGCCAGCAGGCAGGGCCAGGGGGGCTACGAGCAGTACTTC. It is translated as CASRQGQGGYEQYF.